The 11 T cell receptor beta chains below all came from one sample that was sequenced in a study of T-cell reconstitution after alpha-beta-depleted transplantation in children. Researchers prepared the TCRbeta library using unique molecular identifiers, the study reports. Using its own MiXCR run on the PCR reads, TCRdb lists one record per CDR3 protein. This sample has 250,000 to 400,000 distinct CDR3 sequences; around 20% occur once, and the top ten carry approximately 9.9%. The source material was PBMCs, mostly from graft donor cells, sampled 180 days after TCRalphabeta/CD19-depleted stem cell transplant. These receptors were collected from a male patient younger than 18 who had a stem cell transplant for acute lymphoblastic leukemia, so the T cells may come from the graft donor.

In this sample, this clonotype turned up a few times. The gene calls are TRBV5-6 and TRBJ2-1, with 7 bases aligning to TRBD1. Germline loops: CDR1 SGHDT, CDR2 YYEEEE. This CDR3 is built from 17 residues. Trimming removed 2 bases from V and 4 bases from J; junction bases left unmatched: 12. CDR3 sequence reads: CASSFPVKGAVYNEQFF. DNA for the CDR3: TGTGCCAGCAGCTTCCCCGTCAAGGGGGCGGTGTACAATGAGCAGTTCTTC.

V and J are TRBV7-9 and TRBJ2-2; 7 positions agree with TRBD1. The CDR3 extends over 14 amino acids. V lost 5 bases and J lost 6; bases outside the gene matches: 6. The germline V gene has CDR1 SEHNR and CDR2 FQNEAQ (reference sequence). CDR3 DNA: TGTGCCAGCAGCGCTTTCCAGGGGGCCGGGGAGCTGTTTTTT. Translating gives CASSAFQGAGELFF.

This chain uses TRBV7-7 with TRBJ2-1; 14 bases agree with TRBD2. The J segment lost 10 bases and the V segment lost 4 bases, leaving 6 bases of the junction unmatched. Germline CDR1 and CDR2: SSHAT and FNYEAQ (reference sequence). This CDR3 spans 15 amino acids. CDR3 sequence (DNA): TGTGCCAGCAGCTCGACGGGACTAGCGGGAGAAGAGCAGTTCTTC. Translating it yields CASSSTGLAGEEQFF.

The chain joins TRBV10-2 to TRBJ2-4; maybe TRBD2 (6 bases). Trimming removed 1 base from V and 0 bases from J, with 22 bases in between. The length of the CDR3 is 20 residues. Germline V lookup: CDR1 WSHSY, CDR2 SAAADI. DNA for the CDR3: TGCGCCAGCAGTGAGTTCGAAGGGACTTTACCCTACCTAGCCAAAAACATTCAGTACTTC. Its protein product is CASSEFEGTLPYLAKNIQYF.

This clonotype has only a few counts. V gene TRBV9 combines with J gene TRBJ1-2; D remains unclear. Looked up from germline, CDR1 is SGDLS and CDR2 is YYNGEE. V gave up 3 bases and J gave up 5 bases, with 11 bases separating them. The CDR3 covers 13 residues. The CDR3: CASSADGFYGYTF. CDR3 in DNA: TGTGCCAGCAGCGCGGACGGCTTTTATGGCTACACCTTC.

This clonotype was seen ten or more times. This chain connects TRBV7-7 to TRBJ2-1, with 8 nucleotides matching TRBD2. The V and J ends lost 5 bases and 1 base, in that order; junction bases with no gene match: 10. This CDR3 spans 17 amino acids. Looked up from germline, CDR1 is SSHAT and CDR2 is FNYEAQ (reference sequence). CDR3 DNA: TGTGCCAGCAGCCCCGGCCCTAGCGGGCCATCCTACAATGAGCAGTTCTTC. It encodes CASSPGPSGPSYNEQFF.

In DNA form, the CDR3 reads TGTGCCAGCAGCCGTACAGGGGACACAGATACGCAGTATTTT. Translating it yields CASSRTGDTDTQYF. The V gene is TRBV3-1, the J gene TRBJ2-3; 7 bases align to TRBD1. CDR3 size: 14 residues. In germline, CDR1 is LGHDT, CDR2 YNNKEL (reference sequence). Trimming took 4 bases from V and 2 from J; bases not matched to a gene: 3.

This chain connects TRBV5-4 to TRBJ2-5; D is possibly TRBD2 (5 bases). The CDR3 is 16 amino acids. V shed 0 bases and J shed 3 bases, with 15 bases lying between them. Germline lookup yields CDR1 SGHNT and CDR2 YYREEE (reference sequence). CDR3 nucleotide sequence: TGTGCCAGCAGCTTGGCCGTCACCCCCGGGGAAGAGACCCAGTACTTC. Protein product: CASSLAVTPGEETQYF.

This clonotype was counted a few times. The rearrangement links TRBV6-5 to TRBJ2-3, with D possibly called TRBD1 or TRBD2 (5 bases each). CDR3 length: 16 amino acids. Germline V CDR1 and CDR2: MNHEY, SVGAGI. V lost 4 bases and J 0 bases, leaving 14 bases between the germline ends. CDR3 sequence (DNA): TGTGCCAGCAGTTTCGGGGCCTCTCAGAGCACAGATACGCAGTATTTT. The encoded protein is CASSFGASQSTDTQYF.

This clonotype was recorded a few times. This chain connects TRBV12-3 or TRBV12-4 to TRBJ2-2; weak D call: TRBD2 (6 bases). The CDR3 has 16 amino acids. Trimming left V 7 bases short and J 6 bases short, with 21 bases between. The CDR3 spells CASNAGTSLRAGELFF. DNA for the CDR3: TGTGCCAGCAATGCGGGGACGTCCCTTAGGGCCGGGGAGCTGTTTTTT.

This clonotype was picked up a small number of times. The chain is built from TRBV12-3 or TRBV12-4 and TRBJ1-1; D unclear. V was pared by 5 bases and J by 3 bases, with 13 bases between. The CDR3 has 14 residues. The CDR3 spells CASSPRREHTEAFF. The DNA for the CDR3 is TGTGCCAGCAGTCCCCGTAGGGAACACACTGAAGCTTTCTTT.